The 10 T cell receptor beta chains given below trace back to one sample, sequenced in a study of blood T cell repertoires in COVID-19. Data came from immunoSEQ multiplex PCR; TCRdb stores just in-frame clones and leaves some out. The sample holds about 130,000 clones, roughly 88% seen once. Sequencing used peripheral blood. The receptors here all came from a man over 45 with acute or convalescent COVID-19.

DNA for the CDR3: TGCAGTGCTAGCGGCACAGATACGCAGTATTTT. Translating it yields CSASGTDTQYF. This rearrangement joins TRBV20-1 to TRBJ2-3; no definite D call. There are 11 residues in the CDR3. Germline CDR1 and CDR2: DFQATT and SNEGSKA (reference sequence). V lost 3 bases, J lost 1 base, and 2 bases lay in between.

J is TRBJ1-1 and V is TRBV28, with D tentatively TRBD1 (5 bases). V lost 5 bases and J 4 bases, leaving 20 bases between the germline ends. The germline V gene encodes CDR1 MDHEN and CDR2 SYDVKM. The CDR3 consists of 16 residues. Here the CDR3 reads CASSPYTGGQSTEAFF. CDR3 nucleotides: TGTGCCAGCAGTCCATATACGGGGGGTCAGAGCACTGAAGCTTTCTTT.

The chain has TRBV5-6 and TRBJ1-6; 8 positions agree with TRBD1. Looked up from germline, CDR1 is SGHDT and CDR2 is YYEEEE. Trimming at V came to 4 bases and at J to 7 bases, leaving 16 bases not matched to a gene. This CDR3 spans 18 amino acids. Here the CDR3 reads CASSVTGRGRLGNSPLHF. CDR3 sequence (DNA): TGTGCCAGCAGCGTTACCGGCAGGGGGCGCCTCGGCAATTCACCCCTCCACTTT.

The chain links TRBV15 to TRBJ2-7; D is possibly TRBD2 (6 bases). The germline gives CDR1 LNHNV, CDR2 YYDKDF (reference sequence). This CDR3 is 16 amino acids long. V was trimmed by 0 bases and J by 0 bases, leaving 12 bases between them. CDR3: CATSRDHGGYSYEQYF. The DNA of the CDR3 is TGTGCCACCAGCAGAGATCACGGGGGATACTCCTACGAGCAGTACTTC.

V and J are TRBV19 and TRBJ1-3; the D gene is possibly TRBD1 (6 bases). The CDR3 extends over 15 amino acids. Trimming pared 6 bases from V and 0 bases from J, leaving 12 bases between. CDR1 and CDR2 from the germline V gene are LNHDA and SQIVND (reference sequence). CDR3 loop: CASSTDRPSGNTIYF. The DNA of the CDR3 is TGTGCCAGTAGCACCGACAGGCCCTCTGGAAACACCATATATTTT.

The chain is built from TRBV24-1 and TRBJ2-3; TRBD1 matches at 9 bases. The CDR3 is made up of 17 amino acids. The germline gives CDR1 KGHDR, CDR2 SFDVKD. The junction had 12 bases not matched to a gene; V was cut back by 2 bases and J by 7 bases. This chain's CDR3 is CATSDSLTGGTWNTQYF. The CDR3 region has the DNA TGTGCCACCAGTGATTCACTAACAGGGGGCACGTGGAATACGCAGTATTTT.

This clone was counted a few times. The J gene is TRBJ1-1, the V gene TRBV10-1, with D perhaps TRBD1 (5 bases). V lost 5 bases and J lost 4, with 17 bases in between. This CDR3 is built from 15 residues. Germline V gives CDR1 WNHNN, CDR2 SYGVQD (reference sequence). The CDR3 nucleotides are TGCGCCAGCAGTAGGGGCCTGGGGTCAGTCACTGAAGCTTTCTTT. Translating gives CASSRGLGSVTEAFF.

The chain recombines TRBV7-9 with TRBJ1-2, with D possibly being TRBD1 (5 bases). Germline CDR1 is SEHNR and CDR2 is FQNEAQ (reference sequence). Trimming removed 4 bases from V and 3 bases from J, with 12 bases in between. CDR3 length: 14 amino acids. The CDR3 coding sequence is TGTGCCAGCAGCTCTCCGGGGGGTGACTATGGCTACACCTTC. Its protein is CASSSPGGDYGYTF.

This rearrangement joins TRBV7-8 to TRBJ1-2; 8 bases align to TRBD1. The germline CDR1 and CDR2 sequences are SGHVS and FQNEAQ. After removal of 5 bases from V and 9 bases from J, the junction contained 8 bases not matched to a gene. The CDR3 has 13 amino acids. The CDR3 sequence: CASSHGQGRSYTF. As DNA, the CDR3 is TGTGCCAGCAGCCACGGACAGGGTAGGAGCTACACCTTC.

The table lists this clone with a count of one. V is TRBV5-6 and J is TRBJ1-2, with TRBD1 identical over 9 bases. This CDR3 is 14 amino acids long. Germline lookup yields CDR1 SGHDT and CDR2 YYEEEE. V was pared by 2 bases and J by 5 bases, with 4 bases of the junction left unmatched. CDR3 nucleotides: TGTGCCAGCAGCTTCCCGGGACAGGGTTATGGCTACACCTTC. It specifies CASSFPGQGYGYTF.